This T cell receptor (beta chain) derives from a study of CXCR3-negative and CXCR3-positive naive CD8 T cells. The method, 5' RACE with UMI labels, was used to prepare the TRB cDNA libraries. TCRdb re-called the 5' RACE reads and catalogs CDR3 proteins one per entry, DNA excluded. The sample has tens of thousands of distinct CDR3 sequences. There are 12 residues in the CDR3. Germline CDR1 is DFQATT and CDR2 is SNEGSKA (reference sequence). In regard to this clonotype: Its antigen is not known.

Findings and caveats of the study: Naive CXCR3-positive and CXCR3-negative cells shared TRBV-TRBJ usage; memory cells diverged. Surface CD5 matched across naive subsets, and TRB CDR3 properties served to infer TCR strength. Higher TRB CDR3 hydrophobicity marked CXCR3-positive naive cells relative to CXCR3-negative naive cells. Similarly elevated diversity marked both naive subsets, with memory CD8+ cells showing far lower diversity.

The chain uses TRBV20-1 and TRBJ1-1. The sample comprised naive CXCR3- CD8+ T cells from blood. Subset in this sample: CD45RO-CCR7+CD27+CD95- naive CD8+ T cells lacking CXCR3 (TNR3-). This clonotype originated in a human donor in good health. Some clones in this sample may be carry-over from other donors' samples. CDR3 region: CSAGDSGIEAFF.